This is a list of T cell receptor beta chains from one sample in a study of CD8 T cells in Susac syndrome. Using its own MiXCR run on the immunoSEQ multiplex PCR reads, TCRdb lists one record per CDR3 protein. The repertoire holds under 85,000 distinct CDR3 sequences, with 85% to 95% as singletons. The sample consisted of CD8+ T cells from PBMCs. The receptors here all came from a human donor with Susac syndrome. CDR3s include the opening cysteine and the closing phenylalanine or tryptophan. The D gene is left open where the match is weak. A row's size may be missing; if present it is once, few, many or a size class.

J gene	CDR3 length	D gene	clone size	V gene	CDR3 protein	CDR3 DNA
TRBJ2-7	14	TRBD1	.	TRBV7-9	CASSTWDRGYEQYF	TGTGCCAGCAGCACATGGGACAGGGGGTACGAGCAGTACTTC
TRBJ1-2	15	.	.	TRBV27	CASSLSKGQNYGYTF	TGTGCCAGCAGTTTATCAAAAGGACAGAACTATGGCTACACCTTC
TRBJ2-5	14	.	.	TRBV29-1	CSVEDQDSQETQYF	TGCAGCGTTGAAGACCAGGACAGCCAAGAGACCCAGTACTTC
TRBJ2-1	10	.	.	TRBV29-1	CSAGGDEQFF	TGCAGCGCGGGCGGGGATGAGCAGTTCTTC
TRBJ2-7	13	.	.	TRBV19	CASSIGSMGEQYF	TGTGCCAGTAGTATTGGGTCCATGGGGGAGCAGTACTTC
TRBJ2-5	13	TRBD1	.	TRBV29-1	CSVDPRGLETQYF	TGCAGCGTTGATCCCAGGGGGCTGGAGACCCAGTACTTC
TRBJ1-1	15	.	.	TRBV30	CAWEGGSYMNTEAFF	TGTGCCTGGGAGGGAGGCAGCTACATGAACACTGAAGCTTTCTTT
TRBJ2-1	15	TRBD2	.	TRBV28	CASRDSGSPYNEQFF	TGTGCCAGCAGAGATAGCGGGTCGCCCTACAATGAGCAGTTCTTC
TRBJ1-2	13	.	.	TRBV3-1	CASSPGWGYGYTF	TGTGCCAGCAGCCCTGGTTGGGGCTATGGCTACACCTTC
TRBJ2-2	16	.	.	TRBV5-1	CASQSGWEPNTGELFF	TGCGCCAGCCAATCCGGGTGGGAACCGAACACCGGGGAGCTGTTTTTT
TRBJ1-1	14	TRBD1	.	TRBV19	CASRTGTTNTEAFF	TGTGCCAGTAGGACAGGGACGACGAACACTGAAGCTTTCTTT
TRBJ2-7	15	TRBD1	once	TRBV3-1	CASSQTGEPSYEQYF	TGTGCCAGCAGCCAAACAGGGGAGCCGTCCTACGAGCAGTACTTC
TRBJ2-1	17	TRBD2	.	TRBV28	CASIGLAGAFSYNEQFF	TGTGCCAGCATTGGACTAGCGGGAGCGTTCTCCTACAATGAGCAGTTCTTC
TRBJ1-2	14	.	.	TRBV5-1	CASKLGSLRDGYTF	TGCGCCAGCAAACTCGGAAGTCTCAGGGATGGCTACACCTTC
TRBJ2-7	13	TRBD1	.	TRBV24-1	CATSDIGTGEQYF	TGTGCCACCAGTGACATCGGGACAGGTGAGCAGTACTTC
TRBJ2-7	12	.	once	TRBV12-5	CASGDIPNEQYF	TGTGCTAGTGGGGACATACCCAACGAGCAGTACTTC
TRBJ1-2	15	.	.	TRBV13	CASSSRGTADWGYTF	TGTGCCAGCAGCTCCAGAGGGACCGCAGATTGGGGCTACACCTTC
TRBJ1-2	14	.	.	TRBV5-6	CASSGDNPNYGYTF	TGTGCCAGCAGCGGGGACAATCCTAACTATGGCTACACCTTC
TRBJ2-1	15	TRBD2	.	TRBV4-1	CASSQERYGRVEQFF	TGCGCCAGCAGCCAAGAAAGGTATGGGAGGGTTGAGCAGTTCTTC
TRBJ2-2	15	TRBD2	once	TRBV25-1	CASTSLAGGPGELFF	TGTGCCAGCACAAGCCTAGCGGGGGGGCCCGGGGAGCTGTTTTTT
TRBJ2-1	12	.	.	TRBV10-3	CAIGGTYNEQFF	TGTGCCATAGGGGGGACCTACAATGAGCAGTTCTTC
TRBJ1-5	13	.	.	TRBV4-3	CASSQDNGQPQHF	TGCGCCAGCAGCCAAGATAACGGTCAGCCCCAGCATTTT
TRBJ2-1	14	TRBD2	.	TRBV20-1	CSASGTSGNNEQFF	TGCAGTGCTAGTGGGACTAGCGGTAACAATGAGCAGTTCTTC
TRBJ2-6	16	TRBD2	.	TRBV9	CASSPVGGFWANVLTF	TGTGCCAGCAGCCCCGTGGGGGGGTTCTGGGCCAACGTCCTGACTTTC
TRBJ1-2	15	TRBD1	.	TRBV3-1	CASSQDGTGVYGYTF	TGTGCCAGCAGCCAAGATGGGACAGGGGTATATGGCTACACCTTC
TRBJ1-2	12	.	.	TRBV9	CASSANRYGYTF	TGTGCCAGCAGCGCCAATAGGTATGGCTACACCTTC
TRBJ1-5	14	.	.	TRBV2	CASEGRGNNQPQHF	TGTGCCAGCGAGGGGCGCGGGAACAATCAGCCCCAGCATTTT